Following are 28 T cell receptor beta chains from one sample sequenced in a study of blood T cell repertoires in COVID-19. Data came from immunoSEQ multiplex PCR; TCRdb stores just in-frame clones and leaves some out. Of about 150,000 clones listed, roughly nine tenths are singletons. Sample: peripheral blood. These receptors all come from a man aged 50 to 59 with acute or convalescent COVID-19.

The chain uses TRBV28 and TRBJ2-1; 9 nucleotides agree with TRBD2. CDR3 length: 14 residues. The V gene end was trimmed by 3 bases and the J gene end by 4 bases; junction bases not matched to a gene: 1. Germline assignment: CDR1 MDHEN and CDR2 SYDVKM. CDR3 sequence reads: CASSLAGGYNEQFF. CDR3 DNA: TGTGCCAGCAGTTTGGCGGGAGGGTACAATGAGCAGTTCTTC.

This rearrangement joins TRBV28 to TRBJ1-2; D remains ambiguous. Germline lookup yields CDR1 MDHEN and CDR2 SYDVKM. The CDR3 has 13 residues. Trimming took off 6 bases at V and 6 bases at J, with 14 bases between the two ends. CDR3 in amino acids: CASRVLRKDGYTF. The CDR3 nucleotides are TGTGCCAGCAGAGTTCTGCGGAAGGATGGCTACACCTTC.

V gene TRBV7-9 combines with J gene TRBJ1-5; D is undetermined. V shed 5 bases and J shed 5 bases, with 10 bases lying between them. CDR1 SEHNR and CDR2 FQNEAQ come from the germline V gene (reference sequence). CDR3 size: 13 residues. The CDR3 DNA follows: TGTGCCAGCAGCGAAACAGCTGATCAGCCCCAGCATTTT. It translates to CASSETADQPQHF.

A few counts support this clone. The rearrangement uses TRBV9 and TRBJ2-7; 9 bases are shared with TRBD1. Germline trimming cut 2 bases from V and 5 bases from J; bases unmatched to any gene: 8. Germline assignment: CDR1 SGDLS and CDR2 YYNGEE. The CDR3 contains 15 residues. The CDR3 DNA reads TGTGCCAGCAGCGTTAGCGTAAGGACAGGGGACGAGCAGTACTTC. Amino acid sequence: CASSVSVRTGDEQYF.

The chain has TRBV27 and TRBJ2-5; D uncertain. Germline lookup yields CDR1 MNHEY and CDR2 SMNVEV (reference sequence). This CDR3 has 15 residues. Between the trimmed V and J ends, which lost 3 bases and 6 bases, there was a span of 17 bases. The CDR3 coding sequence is TGTGCCAGCAGTTTTGGGCCCTCGGCCGAGCAGACCCAGTACTTC. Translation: CASSFGPSAEQTQYF.

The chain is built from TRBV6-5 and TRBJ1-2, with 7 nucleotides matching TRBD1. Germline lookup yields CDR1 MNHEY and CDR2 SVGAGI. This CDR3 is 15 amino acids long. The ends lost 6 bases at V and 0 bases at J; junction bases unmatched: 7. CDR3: CASSSRGSTNYGYTF. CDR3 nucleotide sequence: TGTGCCAGCAGCTCCAGGGGGTCCACTAACTATGGCTACACCTTC.

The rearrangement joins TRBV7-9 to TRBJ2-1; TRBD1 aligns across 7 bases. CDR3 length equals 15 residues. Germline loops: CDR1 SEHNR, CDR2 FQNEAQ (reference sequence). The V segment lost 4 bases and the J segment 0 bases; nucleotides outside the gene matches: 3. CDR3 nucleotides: TGTGCCAGCAGCTGGGACAGAAGCTCCTACAATGAGCAGTTCTTC. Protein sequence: CASSWDRSSYNEQFF.

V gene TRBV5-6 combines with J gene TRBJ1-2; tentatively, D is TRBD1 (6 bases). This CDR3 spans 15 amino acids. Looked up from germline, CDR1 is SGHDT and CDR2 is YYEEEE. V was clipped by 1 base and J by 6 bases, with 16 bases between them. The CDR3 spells CASSLKHRVAHGYTF. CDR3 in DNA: TGTGCCAGCAGCTTGAAGCACAGGGTAGCCCATGGCTACACCTTC.

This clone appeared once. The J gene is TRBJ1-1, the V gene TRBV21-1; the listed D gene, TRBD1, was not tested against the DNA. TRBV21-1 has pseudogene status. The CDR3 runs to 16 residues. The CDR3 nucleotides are TGTGCCAGCAGCAAATGGAGACCGGGACAGACTGTGAAAGCTTTCTTT. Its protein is CASSKWRPGQTVKAFF.

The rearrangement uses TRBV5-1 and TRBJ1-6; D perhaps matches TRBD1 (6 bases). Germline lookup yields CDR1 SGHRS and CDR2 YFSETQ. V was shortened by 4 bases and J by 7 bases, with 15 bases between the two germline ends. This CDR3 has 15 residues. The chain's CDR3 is CASSPTSGANSPLHF. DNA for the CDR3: TGCGCCAGCAGCCCTACGTCAGGGGCGAATTCACCCCTCCACTTT.

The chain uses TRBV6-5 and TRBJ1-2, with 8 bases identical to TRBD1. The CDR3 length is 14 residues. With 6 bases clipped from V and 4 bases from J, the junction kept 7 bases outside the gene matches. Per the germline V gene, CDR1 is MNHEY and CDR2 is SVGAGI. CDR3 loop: CASSLQGVGYGYTF. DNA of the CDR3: TGTGCCAGCAGCCTACAGGGGGTTGGCTATGGCTACACCTTC.

As DNA, the CDR3 is TGTGCCAGCAGTGAAGCCCGACTAGCGGGGGGGCTGGAAGATACGCAGTATTTT. It specifies CASSEARLAGGLEDTQYF. The genes are TRBV2 and TRBJ2-3, with TRBD2 identical over 14 bases. The CDR3 length is 18 residues. The V segment lost 0 bases and the J segment 5 bases; nucleotides outside the gene matches: 7. Germline V gives CDR1 SNHLY, CDR2 FYNNEI.

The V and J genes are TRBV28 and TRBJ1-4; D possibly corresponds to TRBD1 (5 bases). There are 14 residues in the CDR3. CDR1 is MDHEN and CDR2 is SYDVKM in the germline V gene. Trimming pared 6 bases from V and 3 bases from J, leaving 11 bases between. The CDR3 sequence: CASSSGWANEKLFF. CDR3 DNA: TGTGCCAGCAGCTCAGGGTGGGCTAATGAAAAACTGTTTTTT.

The DNA of the CDR3 is TGTGCCAGCAGCGTAGGTTTTAGCGGGCCCCTCTACGAGCAGTACTTC. Protein sequence: CASSVGFSGPLYEQYF. J is TRBJ2-7 and V is TRBV9; 7 bases map to TRBD2. Germline loops: CDR1 SGDLS, CDR2 YYNGEE. The CDR3 is made up of 16 amino acids. Trimming at V came to 0 bases and at J to 3 bases, leaving 9 bases not matched to a gene.

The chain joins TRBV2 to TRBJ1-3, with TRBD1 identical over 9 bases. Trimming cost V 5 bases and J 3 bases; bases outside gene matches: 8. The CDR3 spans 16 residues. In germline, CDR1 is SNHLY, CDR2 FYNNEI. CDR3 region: CASSIQGAVFGNTIYF. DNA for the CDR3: TGTGCCAGCAGTATACAGGGGGCTGTATTTGGAAACACCATATATTTT. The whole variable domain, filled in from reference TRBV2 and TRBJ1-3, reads EPEVTQTPSHQVTQMGQEVILRCVPISNHLYFYWYRQILGQKVEFLVSFYNNEISEKSEIFDDQFSVERPDGSNFTLKIRSTKLEDSAMYFCASSIQGAVFGNTIYFGEGSWLTVV.

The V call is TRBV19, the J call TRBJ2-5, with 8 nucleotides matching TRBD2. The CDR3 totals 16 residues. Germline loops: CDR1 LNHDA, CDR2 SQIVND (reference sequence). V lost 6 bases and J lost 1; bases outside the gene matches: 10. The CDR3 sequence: CASSLNPGTSQETQYF. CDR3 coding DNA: TGTGCCAGTAGCCTAAACCCTGGGACTAGCCAAGAGACCCAGTACTTC.

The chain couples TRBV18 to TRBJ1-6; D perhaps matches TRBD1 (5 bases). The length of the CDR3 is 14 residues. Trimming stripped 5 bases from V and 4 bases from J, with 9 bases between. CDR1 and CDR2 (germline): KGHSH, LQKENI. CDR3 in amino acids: CASSSDSYNSPLHF. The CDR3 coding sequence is TGTGCCAGCTCATCAGACAGTTATAATTCACCCCTCCACTTT.

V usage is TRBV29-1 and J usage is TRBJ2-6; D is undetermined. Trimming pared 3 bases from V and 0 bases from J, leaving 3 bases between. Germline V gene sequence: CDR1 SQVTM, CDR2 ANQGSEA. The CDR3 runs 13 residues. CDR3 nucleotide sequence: TGCAGCGTTGATATCTCTGGGGCCAACGTCCTGACTTTC. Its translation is CSVDISGANVLTF.

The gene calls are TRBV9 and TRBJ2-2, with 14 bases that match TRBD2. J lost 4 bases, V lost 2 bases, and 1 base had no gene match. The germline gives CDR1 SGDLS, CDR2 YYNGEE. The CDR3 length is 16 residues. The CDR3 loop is CASSVGLAGGTGELFF. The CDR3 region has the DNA TGTGCCAGCAGCGTCGGACTAGCGGGGGGCACCGGGGAGCTGTTTTTT.

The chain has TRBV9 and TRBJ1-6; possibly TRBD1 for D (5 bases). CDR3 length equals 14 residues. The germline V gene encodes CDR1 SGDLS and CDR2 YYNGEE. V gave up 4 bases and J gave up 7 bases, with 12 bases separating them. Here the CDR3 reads CASSPGQENSPLHF. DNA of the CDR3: TGTGCCAGCAGCCCAGGGCAGGAGAATTCACCCCTCCACTTT.

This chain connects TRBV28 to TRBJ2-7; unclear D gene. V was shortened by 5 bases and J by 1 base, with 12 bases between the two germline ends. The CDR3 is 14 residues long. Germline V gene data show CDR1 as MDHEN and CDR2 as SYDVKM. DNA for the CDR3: TGTGCCAGCAGTGGCCTGGCACCTTCCTACGAGCAGTACTTC. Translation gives CASSGLAPSYEQYF.

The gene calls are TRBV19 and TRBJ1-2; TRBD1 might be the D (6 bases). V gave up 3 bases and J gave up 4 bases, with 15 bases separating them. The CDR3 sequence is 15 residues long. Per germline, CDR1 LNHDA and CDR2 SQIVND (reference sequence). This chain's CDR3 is CASSMTQGLLYGYTF. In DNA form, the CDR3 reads TGTGCCAGTAGTATGACGCAGGGGTTACTCTATGGCTACACCTTC.

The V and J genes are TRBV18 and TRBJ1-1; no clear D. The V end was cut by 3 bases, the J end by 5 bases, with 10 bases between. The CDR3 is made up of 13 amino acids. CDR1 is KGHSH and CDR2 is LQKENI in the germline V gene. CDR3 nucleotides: TGTGCCAGCTCACCCCTTCACCGGACTGAAGCTTTCTTT. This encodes CASSPLHRTEAFF.

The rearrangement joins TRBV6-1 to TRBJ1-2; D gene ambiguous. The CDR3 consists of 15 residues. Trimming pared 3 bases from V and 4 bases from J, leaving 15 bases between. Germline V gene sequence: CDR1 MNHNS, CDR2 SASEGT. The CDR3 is CASSDEQPSPYGYTF. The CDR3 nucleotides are TGTGCCAGCAGTGATGAACAGCCGAGTCCCTATGGCTACACCTTC.

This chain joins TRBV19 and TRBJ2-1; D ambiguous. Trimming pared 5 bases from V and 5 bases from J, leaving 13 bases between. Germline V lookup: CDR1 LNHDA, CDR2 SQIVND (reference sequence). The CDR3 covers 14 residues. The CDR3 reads CASSQKTRNNEQFF. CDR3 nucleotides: TGTGCCAGTAGTCAAAAGACACGAAACAATGAGCAGTTCTTC.

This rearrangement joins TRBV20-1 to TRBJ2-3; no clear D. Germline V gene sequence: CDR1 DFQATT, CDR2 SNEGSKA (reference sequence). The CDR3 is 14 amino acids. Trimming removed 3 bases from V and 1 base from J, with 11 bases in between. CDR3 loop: CSASSVTRTDTQYF. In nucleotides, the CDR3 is TGCAGTGCTAGTTCTGTGACTCGCACAGATACGCAGTATTTT.

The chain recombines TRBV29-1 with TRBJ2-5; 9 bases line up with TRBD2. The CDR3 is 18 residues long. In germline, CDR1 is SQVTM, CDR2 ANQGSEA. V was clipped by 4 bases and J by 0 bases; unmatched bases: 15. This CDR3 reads CSVAPGRLAGEYQETQYF. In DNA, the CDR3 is TGCAGCGTTGCCCCTGGAAGGTTAGCGGGGGAGTACCAAGAGACCCAGTACTTC.

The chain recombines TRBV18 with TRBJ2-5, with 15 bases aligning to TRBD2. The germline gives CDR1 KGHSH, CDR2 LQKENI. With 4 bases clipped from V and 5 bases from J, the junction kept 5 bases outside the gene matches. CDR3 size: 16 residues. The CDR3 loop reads CASSLGTSGRMETQYF. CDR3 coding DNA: TGTGCCAGCTCACTCGGGACTAGCGGGAGGATGGAGACCCAGTACTTC. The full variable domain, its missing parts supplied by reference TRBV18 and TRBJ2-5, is NAGVMQNPRHLVRRRGQEARLRCSPMKGHSHVYWYRQLPEEGLKFMVYLQKENIIDESGMPKERFSAEFPKEGPSILRIQQVVRGDSAAYFCASSLGTSGRMETQYFGPGTRLLVL.